These 19 T cell receptor beta chains share one sample of origin, sequenced in a study of vaccination effects on CD4 cells after COVID-19. No antigen has been identified for these receptors. Assay: immunoSEQ multiplex PCR; the TCRdb copy retains only in-frame clones and omits some. The sample holds some 41,000 clones, roughly four fifths seen once. The ViraFEST assay expanded antigen-specific CD4+ T cells with viral peptide pools before sequencing. Culture lasted roughly eleven days before CD4+ T cell isolation. The vaccine recipients had no prior SARS-CoV-2 infection, with negative nucleocapsid antibodies. This specimen consisted of CD4+ T cells from PBMCs cultured with SARS-CoV-2 spike peptides, obtained before COVID-19 vaccination. Receptors originate from a human donor who received a COVID-19 vaccine.

This clone was detected only a few times. The genes are TRBV4-1 and TRBJ1-1; D is unclear. Germline CDR1 and CDR2: MGHRA and YSYEKL. The CDR3 runs to 13 residues. The V gene lost 0 bases and the J gene lost 5 bases, with 7 bases spanning the gap. CDR3 in amino acids: CASSQDRITEAFF. Here the CDR3 DNA reads TGCGCCAGCAGCCAAGACAGGATAACTGAAGCTTTCTTT.

The V gene is TRBV5-5, the J gene TRBJ1-2, with 7 bases identical to TRBD1. The ends lost 4 bases at V and 7 bases at J; junction bases unmatched: 16. CDR1 and CDR2 (germline): SGHKS, YYEKEE (reference sequence). This CDR3 spans 16 amino acids. The CDR3 loop is CASSPLGVQGSSGYTF. CDR3 DNA: TGTGCCAGCAGCCCGCTTGGTGTACAGGGGTCAAGTGGCTACACCTTC. The full variable domain, rest sourced from reference TRBV5-5 and TRBJ1-2, is DAGVTQSPTHLIKTRGQQVTLRCSPISGHKSVSWYQQVLGQGPQFIFQYYEKEERGRGNFPDRFSARQFPNYSSELNVNALLLGDSALYLCASSPLGVQGSSGYTFGSGTRLTVV.

The chain combines TRBV7-8 with TRBJ1-5; maybe TRBD1 (5 bases). CDR3 size: 15 residues. CDR1 SGHVS and CDR2 FQNEAQ come from the germline V gene. The V and J ends lost 5 bases and 7 bases respectively, with 18 bases between them. The CDR3 loop reads CASSPRGGSGQPQHF. The CDR3 DNA follows: TGTGCCAGCAGCCCCCGGGGGGGGAGTGGACAGCCCCAGCATTTT.

The chain uses TRBV6-5 and TRBJ2-7; 8 bases are a match to TRBD1. V shed 7 bases, J shed 4 bases, and the junction held 9 bases outside the gene matches. Germline V CDR1 and CDR2: MNHEY, SVGAGI. CDR3 length equals 14 residues. CDR3 region: CASTQGAVSYEQYV. CDR3 in DNA: TGTGCCAGCACTCAGGGGGCAGTTTCATACGAGCAGTACGTC.

The rearrangement joins TRBV7-2 to TRBJ2-1; D may be TRBD1 or TRBD2 (5 bases each). The CDR3 covers 11 residues. Per germline, CDR1 SGHTA and CDR2 FQGNSA. The V end was cut by 1 base, the J end by 15 bases, with 10 bases between. CDR3 sequence: CASSLVGERFF. The CDR3 region has the DNA TGTGCCAGCAGCTTAGTAGGGGAGAGGTTCTTC.

The chain uses TRBV11-2 and TRBJ1-4; D might be TRBD1 (5 bases). Per germline, CDR1 SGHAT and CDR2 FQNNGV. The CDR3 consists of 16 residues. V was cut by 7 bases and J by 7 bases, with 22 bases left in between. The CDR3 sequence is CASTLQAGAGVEKLFF. For the CDR3, the DNA is TGTGCCAGCACCCTACAGGCCGGGGCGGGGGTTGAAAAACTGTTTTTT. Using reference TRBV11-2 and TRBJ1-4 for the parts outside the CDR3, the full variable domain is EAGVAQSPRYKIIEKRQSVAFWCNPISGHATLYWYQQILGQGPKLLIQFQNNGVVDDSQLPKDRFSAERLKGVDSTLKIQPAKLEDSAVYLCASTLQAGAGVEKLFFGSGTQLSVL.

The chain links TRBV18 to TRBJ1-2, with TRBD1 matching over 9 bases. The V segment lost 4 bases and the J segment 6 bases; nucleotides outside the gene matches: 6. Germline values: CDR1 KGHSH, CDR2 LQKENI. The length of the CDR3 is 14 residues. The CDR3: CASSRSRDRDGYTF. The CDR3 DNA reads as TGTGCCAGCTCACGTAGCCGGGACAGGGATGGCTACACCTTC.

The chain is built from TRBV5-1 and TRBJ2-5; a possible D gene is TRBD1 (6 bases). The CDR3 runs 14 residues. Germline values: CDR1 SGHRS, CDR2 YFSETQ. Between the trimmed V and J ends, which lost 2 bases and 0 bases, there was a span of 8 bases. CDR3 DNA: TGCGCCAGCAGCTTAACAGGGAACCAAGAGACCCAGTACTTC. Translation: CASSLTGNQETQYF. The full variable domain, in which reference TRBV5-1 and TRBJ2-5 provide the parts outside the CDR3, is KAGVTQTPRYLIKTRGQQVTLSCSPISGHRSVSWYQQTPGQGLQFLFEYFSETQRNKGNFPGRFSGRQFSNSRSEMNVSTLELGDSALYLCASSLTGNQETQYFGPGTRLLVL.

The chain couples TRBV6-2 or TRBV6-3 to TRBJ2-7; D is undetermined. The CDR3 is made up of 14 amino acids. The V gene lost 0 bases and the J gene lost 1 base, with 7 bases spanning the gap. Germline-derived CDR1 and CDR2 are MNHEY and SVGEGT. This chain's CDR3 is CASSYSSGSYEQYV. The CDR3 DNA sequence: TGTGCCAGCAGTTACTCGTCAGGATCCTACGAGCAGTACGTC.

This clone was found a few times. This chain uses TRBV5-4 with TRBJ2-5, with 7 bases fitting TRBD1. V gave up 4 bases and J gave up 2 bases; unmatched junction bases: 5. Germline CDR1 is SGHNT and CDR2 is YYREEE (reference sequence). The CDR3 is 14 amino acids. The CDR3 bases are TGTGCCAGCAGCCCTACAGGGGTACAAGAGACCCAGTACTTC. Encoded protein: CASSPTGVQETQYF.

The chain joins TRBV10-1 to TRBJ2-2, with D possibly being TRBD2 (6 bases). Germline V gene lookup returns CDR1 WNHNN and CDR2 SYGVQD (reference sequence). CDR3 length: 16 amino acids. Trimming took 3 bases from V and 4 from J, leaving 15 bases between them. In nucleotides, the CDR3 is TGCGCCAGCAGTGACTCGGGACTCCAACCCACCGGGGAGCTGTTTTTT. This translates into CASSDSGLQPTGELFF.

The chain employs TRBV18 and TRBJ1-3; D gene unclear. CDR3 length equals 15 residues. Germline V CDR1 and CDR2: KGHSH, LQKENI. Trimming left V 0 bases short and J 0 bases short, with 6 bases between. The CDR3 sequence is CASSPPGSSGNTIYF. The CDR3 bases are TGTGCCAGCTCACCACCGGGCAGCTCTGGAAACACCATATATTTT.

The rearrangement uses TRBV7-3 and TRBJ2-1; D is ambiguous. The CDR3 extends over 13 amino acids. Trimming shortened V by 4 bases and J by 6 bases, and 10 bases separated the two germline ends. From germline, CDR1 is SGHTA and CDR2 FQGTGA. CDR3 in DNA: TGTGCCAGCAGCTCCTACGGGCCCAATGAGCAGTTCTTC. Its protein product is CASSSYGPNEQFF.

The chain carries TRBV5-4 and TRBJ2-3; tentatively, D is TRBD1 or TRBD2 (7 bases each). The CDR3 extends over 15 amino acids. CDR1 SGHNT and CDR2 YYREEE come from the germline V gene (reference sequence). V lost 4 bases and J lost 3, with 15 bases in between. The CDR3 nucleotides read TGTGCCAGCAGCCCCCAGGGGGGGAGGACAGATACGCAGTATTTT. This encodes CASSPQGGRTDTQYF.

The CDR3 region is CAGAGPPNYGYTF. The CDR3 DNA follows: TGTGCCGGGGCCGGGCCCCCTAACTATGGCTACACCTTC. The genes are TRBV28 and TRBJ1-2; D is perhaps TRBD1 (5 bases). CDR1 is MDHEN, CDR2 SYDVKM, per germline. The CDR3 totals 13 residues. The V gene lost 11 bases and the J gene lost 0 bases, with 13 bases spanning the gap.

In its sample, this clone was seen once. The chain joins TRBV10-3 to TRBJ2-3; 8 bases agree with TRBD2. The CDR3 loop spans 15 amino acids. The germline CDR1 and CDR2 sequences are ENHRY and SYGVKD. Losses at the gene ends were 4 bases for V and 2 bases for J; bases not matched to a gene: 5. DNA of the CDR3: TGTGCCATCAGTGCTGCGGGGGGTTTCACAGATACGCAGTATTTT. Translating it yields CAISAAGGFTDTQYF.

The genes are TRBV6-6 and TRBJ2-7, with 9 bases that match TRBD1. Trimming cost V 2 bases and J 4 bases; bases outside gene matches: 6. CDR1 and CDR2 from the germline V gene are MNHNY and SVGAGI (reference sequence). There are 15 residues in the CDR3. This CDR3 reads CASSYGGTGRYEQYV. The CDR3 nucleotides are TGTGCCAGCAGTTACGGAGGGACAGGGAGGTACGAGCAGTACGTC.

This chain joins TRBV24-1 and TRBJ2-1, with 7 bases that match TRBD1. The V gene end was trimmed by 9 bases and the J gene end by 4 bases; junction bases not matched to a gene: 11. The CDR3 runs 15 residues. Germline V gives CDR1 KGHDR, CDR2 SFDVKD. The CDR3 protein is CATGHDRALYNEQFF. The DNA for the CDR3 is TGTGCCACCGGACACGACAGGGCCCTTTACAATGAGCAGTTCTTC.

The rearrangement joins TRBV7-3 to TRBJ1-1; possibly TRBD1 for D (6 bases). Germline V gene lookup returns CDR1 SGHTA and CDR2 FQGTGA. The ends were cut back, 8 bases at V and 1 base at J, with 14 bases in the middle. The CDR3 is made up of 14 amino acids. For the CDR3, the DNA is TGTGCCAGCCGGGGGGGGCCGACGAACACTGAAGCTTTCTTT. Translating it yields CASRGGPTNTEAFF.